The 7 T cell receptor beta chains given below trace back to one sample, sequenced in a study of shared clonotypes between healthy human individuals. The method was immunoSEQ multiplex PCR; TCRdb's version includes in-frame clones alone and lacks a portion of them. Altogether approximately 1.9 million clones are present, roughly 93% being singletons, with the ten largest covering about 1.6%. Naive CD8 cells lacked CD45RO and underwent positive selection for CCR7, leaving out terminally differentiated effector memory CD45RA+ cells. Material for sequencing was naive CD8+ T cells from PBMCs. These receptors were collected from a man between 18 and 35 years old in good health. Some clones in this sample may be carry-over from other donors' samples.

V usage is TRBV11-3 and J usage is TRBJ2-1, with 7 nucleotides matching TRBD2. V shed 1 base, J shed 6 bases, and the junction held 9 bases outside the gene matches. The CDR3 has 16 amino acids. Germline CDR1 is SGHNT and CDR2 is YENEEA. The CDR3 sequence: CASSLVGRGVFNEQFF. The CDR3 nucleotides are TGTGCCAGCAGCTTAGTGGGCCGGGGGGTATTCAATGAGCAGTTCTTC.

This clone was seen a few times. At the DNA level, this CDR3 is encoded by other sequences in the same sample as well. In nucleotides, the CDR3 is TGTGCCTGGAGTGCGGGAGGGTACAATGAGCAGTTCTTC. Its protein product is CAWSAGGYNEQFF. The chain recombines TRBV30 with TRBJ2-1; TRBD2 matches 8 bases. Germline trimming cut 1 base from V and 4 bases from J; bases unmatched to any gene: 0. The CDR3 is 13 residues long. Germline loops: CDR1 GTSNPN, CDR2 SVGIG (reference sequence).

The chain couples TRBV7-9 to TRBJ2-3; D not certain. V lost 5 bases to trimming and J lost 8 bases, with 14 bases between them. The CDR3 is made up of 13 amino acids. The germline gives CDR1 SEHNR, CDR2 FQNEAQ (reference sequence). The CDR3 here is CASSPQTSTTQYF. For the CDR3, the DNA is TGTGCCAGCAGCCCTCAAACCTCGACTACGCAGTATTTT.

V is TRBV5-1 and J is TRBJ2-1; 9 bases agree with TRBD2. Germline V gives CDR1 SGHRS, CDR2 YFSETQ. Losses at the gene ends were 5 bases for V and 3 bases for J; bases not matched to a gene: 3. CDR3 length: 14 amino acids. The CDR3 region is CASRRREGYNEQFF. DNA for the CDR3: TGCGCCAGCAGAAGGCGGGAGGGCTACAATGAGCAGTTCTTC.

The V call is TRBV27, the J call TRBJ2-3; TRBD2 is a possible D gene (6 bases). The V end lost 4 bases, the J end lost 4 bases, and 15 bases lay between the germline ends. This CDR3 is 15 amino acids long. Germline CDR1 and CDR2: MNHEY and SMNVEV (reference sequence). Written as DNA, the CDR3 is TGTGCCAGCAGTTCCCGCGGGGACGCCGCAGATACGCAGTATTTT. Amino acids: CASSSRGDAADTQYF.

This clone has just one count. V and J are TRBV5-5 and TRBJ2-1; 7 nucleotides agree with TRBD1. The V and J ends lost 0 bases and 9 bases, in that order; junction bases with no gene match: 9. CDR3 length: 15 amino acids. The germline V gene encodes CDR1 SGHKS and CDR2 YYEKEE (reference sequence). CDR3 protein: CASSLGQGFRGEQFF. CDR3 in DNA: TGTGCCAGCAGCTTGGGACAGGGTTTTAGGGGTGAGCAGTTCTTC.

J is TRBJ1-5 and V is TRBV13; D possibly corresponds to TRBD1 (6 bases). The CDR3 totals 15 residues. CDR1 PRHDT and CDR2 FYEKMQ come from the germline V gene (reference sequence). The V gene lost 0 bases and the J gene lost 2 bases, with 8 bases spanning the gap. CDR3 in DNA: TGTGCCAGCAGCTTAGGGGGGGCTGGCAATCAGCCCCAGCATTTT. Translating gives CASSLGGAGNQPQHF.